The source of this TCR beta chain is a study of T cell responses to AZD1222 COVID-19 vaccine. The study, taken as a whole, reports: Females outnumbered males among donors, who were mostly white British; clonal diversity was possibly underestimated. Spike was spanned by vaccine-associated CD4 TCRs, which were dominant at 160-218 and 743-854. Only 5 or 6 AZD1222 recipients were seropositive at baseline.

The CDR3 totals 15 residues. In germline, CDR1 is SGHNT, CDR2 YENEEA. V was trimmed by 5 bases and J by 0 bases, leaving 10 bases between them. A remark on this clone: Its antigen remains unidentified.

Assay: immunoSEQ multiplex PCR; the TCRdb copy retains only in-frame clones and omits some. The sample shows around 70,000 clones, approximately 90% of them seen only once. This TCR derives from an adult who received the MenACWY meningococcal vaccine as a control. This specimen consisted of peripheral blood, obtained 28 days after the second dose of the MenACWY control vaccine. The chain has TRBV11-3 and TRBJ2-2; D is uncertain. The DNA for the CDR3 is TGTGCCAGCAGCAAGACGGCTGCGAACACCGGGGAGCTGTTTTTT. Protein sequence: CASSKTAANTGELFF.